The rows below give T cell receptor beta chains drawn from one sample of a study of neurological immune-mediated disorders. TCRdb used MiXCR to reprocess the 5' RACE reads, holding one entry per CDR3 protein. The profile shows tens of thousands of distinct CDR3 sequences, about 9.4% of them singletons. Sequencing was done on a sample of PBMCs. The receptor source for this set is a man younger than 40 in good health. Both conserved end residues are part of each CDR3. D genes are given only for firm matches.

V: TRBV20-1
D: TRBD2
CDR3: CSATPLATRPDEQFF

V: TRBV4-1
D: -
CDR3: CASSQGPLRSYEQYF

V: TRBV7-3
D: TRBD2
CDR3: CASSLASGRYEQYF

V: TRBV7-9
D: -
CDR3: CASSQPGRYEQYF

V: TRBV5-1
D: TRBD1
CDR3: CASSWHGQGNTEAFF

V: TRBV7-2
D: -
CDR3: CASSLAFKLASTNTGELFF

V: TRBV11-2
D: -
CDR3: CASSSTAPREEQFF

V: TRBV30
D: TRBD1
CDR3: CAWRDRVSVAFF

V: TRBV5-1
D: TRBD2
CDR3: CASSLGGSGSSHNEQFF

V: TRBV20-1
D: TRBD2
CDR3: CSARDASGSYEQFF

V: TRBV5-1
D: -
CDR3: CASRPVGSYEQYF

V: TRBV5-1
D: TRBD2
CDR3: CASSLASGILSEQYF

V: TRBV29-1
D: -
CDR3: CSVRASGNQPQHF

V: TRBV5-1
D: -
CDR3: CASSLHTAYEQYF

V: TRBV7-3
D: -
CDR3: CASSRVGLGETQYF

V: TRBV29-1
D: -
CDR3: CSGESGSTDTQYF

V: TRBV4-2
D: -
CDR3: CASSQDMGDGSYEQYF